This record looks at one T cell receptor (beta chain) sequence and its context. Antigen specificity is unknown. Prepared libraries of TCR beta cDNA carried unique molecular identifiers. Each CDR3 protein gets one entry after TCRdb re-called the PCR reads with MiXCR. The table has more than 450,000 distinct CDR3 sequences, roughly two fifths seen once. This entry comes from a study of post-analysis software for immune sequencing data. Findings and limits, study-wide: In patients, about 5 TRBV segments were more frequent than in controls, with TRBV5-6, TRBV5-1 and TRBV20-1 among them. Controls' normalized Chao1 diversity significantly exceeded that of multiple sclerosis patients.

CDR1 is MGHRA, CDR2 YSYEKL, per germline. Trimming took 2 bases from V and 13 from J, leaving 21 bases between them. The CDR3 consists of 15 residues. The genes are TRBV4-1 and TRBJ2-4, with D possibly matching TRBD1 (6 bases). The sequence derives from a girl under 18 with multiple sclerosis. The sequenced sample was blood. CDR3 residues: CASSQIPRGKWEQYF. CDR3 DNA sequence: TGCGCCAGCAGCCAAATCCCTAGGGGGAAATGGGAGCAGTACTTC.